The source of this TCR beta chain is a study of brain T cells in children with intractable seizures. Patients received at least one anti-epileptic drug before surgery. TCRdb keeps only in-frame clones here, not all; method: immunoSEQ multiplex PCR. The data hold 100,000 to 120,000 clones, with approximately 94% observed a single time. This TCR was recovered from a boy younger than two with hemimegalencephaly and intractable seizures. The sequences come from peripheral blood, collected at surgery.

CDR3 region: CAISEEGPRPLTRETQYF. The CDR3 coding sequence is TGTGCCATCAGTGAGGAGGGACCCCGTCCACTCACCCGCGAGACCCAGTACTTC. The rearrangement uses TRBV10-3 and TRBJ2-5; D may correspond to TRBD1 or TRBD2 (5 bases each). The CDR3 runs to 18 residues. V was trimmed by 2 bases and J by 5 bases, leaving 24 bases between them. Germline V CDR1 and CDR2: ENHRY, SYGVKD.